A single sample gave rise to the 21 T cell receptor beta chains below, sequenced in a study of Graves' ophthalmopathy and Graves' hyperthyroidism. For repertoire sequencing, the TCR beta CDR3 regions were amplified from RNA transcripts. The authors performed first-round RT-PCR with HTBI primers and then a second-round multiplex PCR. MiXCR, run by TCRdb on the multiplex PCR reads, gives a single entry per CDR3 protein. The top ten hold 9.5% to 10% of the sample, which has over 450,000 distinct CDR3 sequences, around an eighth seen once. The sample consisted of blood. These receptor sequences come from a woman between 25 and 40 years old with Graves' ophthalmopathy.

Many counts were recorded for this clonotype. CDR3 sequence: CASSLGAGSGANVLTF. CDR3 sequence (DNA): TGTGCCAGCAGCTTAGGGGCGGGGTCTGGGGCCAACGTCCTGACTTTC. The V and J genes are TRBV7-3 and TRBJ2-6; maybe TRBD2 (6 bases). CDR1 is SGHTA, CDR2 FQGTGA, per germline. The V gene lost 2 bases and the J gene lost 1 base, with 9 bases spanning the gap. The CDR3 sequence is 16 residues long.

This clonotype was seen repeatedly, ten times or more. The chain has TRBV9 and TRBJ2-2; no clear D. With 4 bases removed from V and 1 base from J, the gap between germline ends came to 14 bases. CDR1 SGDLS and CDR2 YYNGEE come from the germline V gene. CDR3 length: 16 amino acids. The CDR3 nucleotides read TGTGCCAGCAGCAAACGGACGATAAAGAACACCGGGGAGCTGTTTTTT. Encoded protein: CASSKRTIKNTGELFF.

Many counts were recorded for this clonotype. V and J are TRBV27 and TRBJ2-7, with 7 bases identical to TRBD1. V gave up 4 bases and J gave up 11 bases; unmatched junction bases: 23. CDR3 length: 17 amino acids. The germline V gene has CDR1 MNHEY and CDR2 SMNVEV (reference sequence). The CDR3 coding sequence is TGTGCCAGCAGTTGCAGACAGGGCCCATCTGAGTCTATATGTGAGTACTTC. This gives the protein CASSCRQGPSESICEYF.

Comments on this clonotype: One end of the junction is discordant with germline, which a read error may explain. This sequence joins TRBV19 and TRBJ1-1; weak D call: TRBD1 (6 bases). The CDR3 is made up of 13 amino acids. Germline V CDR1 and CDR2: LNHDA, SQIVND (reference sequence). CDR3 in DNA: TGTGCCAGTAGTTCCACAGGGATAACTGAAGCTTGCTTT. Residues: CASSSTGITEACF.

In this sample, this clonotype turned up many times. The CDR3: CASSPRQGVRATEAFF. The CDR3 nucleotides are TGTGCCAGCAGCCCGAGACAGGGGGTAAGGGCCACTGAAGCTTTCTTT. The V gene is TRBV14, the J gene TRBJ1-1, with TRBD1 matching over 9 bases. V gave up 4 bases and J gave up 4 bases; unmatched junction bases: 10. Germline V gives CDR1 SGHDN, CDR2 FVKESK. This CDR3 is 16 amino acids long.

This clonotype was seen at least ten times. The CDR3 DNA follows: TGCAGCGTTCACTCTGGAAACACCATATATTTT. Translated: CSVHSGNTIYF. This chain joins TRBV29-1 and TRBJ1-3, with D unresolved. Trimming removed 5 bases at V and 0 bases at J, with 2 bases between. Germline V CDR1 and CDR2: SQVTM, ANQGSEA. This CDR3 is 11 amino acids long. The full variable domain, rest sourced from reference TRBV29-1 and TRBJ1-3, is SAVISQKPSRDICQRGTSLTIQCQVDSQVTMMFWYRQQPGQSLTLIATANQGSEATYESGFVIDKFPISRPNLTFSTLTVSNMSPEDSSIYLCSVHSGNTIYFGEGSWLTVV.

Many counts were recorded for this clonotype. The genes are TRBV20-1 and TRBJ2-7; TRBD1 aligns across 7 bases. CDR1 is DFQATT, CDR2 SNEGSKA, per germline (reference sequence). The V and J ends lost 3 bases and 3 bases, in that order; junction bases with no gene match: 17. This CDR3 contains 17 residues. The chain's CDR3 is CSASNDRVTTIDYEQYF. The CDR3 DNA follows: TGCAGTGCTAGTAATGACAGGGTCACGACTATCGACTACGAGCAGTACTTC.

The chain links TRBV9 to TRBJ2-3; 7 nucleotides align to TRBD2. Germline V lookup: CDR1 SGDLS, CDR2 YYNGEE. The CDR3 loop spans 16 amino acids. V was clipped by 0 bases and J by 5 bases; unmatched bases: 9. CDR3 sequence (DNA): TGTGCCAGCAGCGTAGGGGAGGGTCAGTCTCAAGATACGCAGTATTTT. This gives the protein CASSVGEGQSQDTQYF.

The CDR3 is CAWSREGASYNSPLHF. The DNA of the CDR3 is TGTGCCTGGAGTCGAGAGGGGGCCTCCTATAATTCACCCCTCCACTTT. The V gene is TRBV30, the J gene TRBJ1-6, with 7 bases that match TRBD1. V lost 2 bases and J lost 0; bases outside the gene matches: 4. The CDR3 covers 16 residues. In germline, CDR1 is GTSNPN, CDR2 SVGIG (reference sequence).

Ten or more counts support this clonotype. This chain uses TRBV12-3 or TRBV12-4 with TRBJ2-3; no reliable D call. V lost 2 bases and J 3 bases, leaving 6 bases between the germline ends. The CDR3 has 13 residues. The CDR3 is CASSLRLTDTQYF. CDR3 nucleotide sequence: TGTGCCAGCAGTTTACGACTTACAGATACGCAGTATTTT.

This chain joins TRBV7-8 and TRBJ2-5, with D maybe TRBD1 (6 bases). The CDR3 is 14 residues long. Trimming removed 5 bases at V and 5 bases at J, with 15 bases between. Germline V gene sequence: CDR1 SGHVS, CDR2 FQNEAQ. CDR3 loop: CASSHPTGMETQYF. The CDR3 nucleotides are TGTGCCAGCAGCCATCCTACAGGGATGGAGACCCAGTACTTC.

The chain has TRBV19 and TRBJ1-5; no firm D call. V was cut by 8 bases and J by 6 bases, with 17 bases left in between. This CDR3 comprises 14 residues. Germline CDR1 is LNHDA and CDR2 is SQIVND (reference sequence). The CDR3 DNA reads TGTGCCAGTCGCCCCCGGGGTGACCCTCAGCCCCAGCATTTT. This translates into CASRPRGDPQPQHF.

This clonotype was seen at least ten times. The chain employs TRBV3-1 and TRBJ1-2; TRBD1 is a possible D gene (5 bases). The V end was cut by 0 bases, the J end by 0 bases, with 8 bases between. The CDR3 is 15 residues long. CDR1 and CDR2 (germline): LGHDT, YNNKEL (reference sequence). In DNA, the CDR3 is TGTGCCAGCAGCCAAGATTTGGGGGCTAACTATGGCTACACCTTC. Translation gives CASSQDLGANYGYTF.

The sample holds many counts of this clonotype. This chain uses TRBV28 with TRBJ1-2; D is possibly TRBD1 (5 bases). Looked up from germline, CDR1 is MDHEN and CDR2 is SYDVKM. CDR3 length: 14 residues. Trimming shortened V by 5 bases and J by 4 bases, and 14 bases separated the two germline ends. The CDR3 sequence: CASSPRDGTYGYTF. The CDR3, as DNA: TGTGCCAGCAGTCCCCGGGACGGCACCTATGGCTACACCTTC.

This clonotype was seen a handful of times. V gene TRBV4-1 combines with J gene TRBJ2-7; D is unresolved. With 0 bases removed from V and 5 bases from J, the gap between germline ends came to 11 bases. The CDR3 spans 14 residues. The V gene's germline CDR1 is MGHRA and CDR2 YSYEKL. The CDR3 sequence: CASSQEGRSHEQYF. CDR3 nucleotide sequence: TGCGCCAGCAGCCAAGAGGGCCGGAGCCACGAGCAGTACTTC.

This clonotype was found many times. The V and J genes are TRBV5-1 and TRBJ2-7; D perhaps matches TRBD2 (5 bases). In germline, CDR1 is SGHRS, CDR2 YFSETQ. The CDR3 consists of 14 residues. With 6 bases removed from V and 3 bases from J, the gap between germline ends came to 16 bases. The CDR3 here is CASTGDGDHYEQYF. The CDR3, as DNA: TGCGCCAGCACCGGGGATGGCGACCACTACGAGCAGTACTTC.

This clonotype has a handful of counts. The chain links TRBV7-8 to TRBJ2-5, with no clear D. The length of the CDR3 is 13 residues. The ends were cut back, 6 bases at V and 5 bases at J, with 13 bases in the middle. CDR1 and CDR2 (germline): SGHVS, FQNEAQ. The DNA of the CDR3 is TGTGCCAGCAGTTATAGCCCCCCGGAGACCCAGTACTTC. Translating gives CASSYSPPETQYF.

This clonotype was detected only a few times. V is TRBV2 and J is TRBJ1-2, with 8 bases matching TRBD1. The V segment lost 6 bases and the J segment 6 bases; nucleotides outside the gene matches: 6. CDR1 is SNHLY and CDR2 is FYNNEI in the germline V gene. This CDR3 spans 13 amino acids. The DNA of the CDR3 is TGTGCCAGCAGACAGGGGGGGAAAGATGGCTACACCTTC. It encodes CASRQGGKDGYTF.

This clonotype was recorded at least ten times. The rearrangement links TRBV30 to TRBJ2-7; the match to TRBD1 covers 8 bases. The CDR3 is 12 residues long. Unmatched junction bases numbered 2, after V lost 3 bases and J lost 4 bases. The V gene's germline CDR1 is GTSNPN and CDR2 SVGIG (reference sequence). The CDR3 DNA follows: TGTGCCTGGAGGGACAGGGCATACGAGCAGTACTTC. It yields the protein CAWRDRAYEQYF.

This clonotype has ten or more counts. The chain links TRBV2 to TRBJ2-6; TRBD2 matches at 7 bases. V shed 11 bases, J shed 0 bases, and the junction held 7 bases outside the gene matches. The CDR3 is 15 amino acids. Per germline, CDR1 SNHLY and CDR2 FYNNEI. The CDR3 here is CAGREVRSGANVLTF. The CDR3 coding sequence is TGTGCCGGTCGGGAGGTTCGCTCTGGGGCCAACGTCCTGACTTTC. Filled out from reference TRBV2 and TRBJ2-6, the complete variable domain reads EPEVTQTPSHQVTQMGQEVILRCVPISNHLYFYWYRQILGQKVEFLVSFYNNEISEKSEIFDDQFSVERPDGSNFTLKIRSTKLEDSAMYFCAGREVRSGANVLTFGAGSRLTVL.

V is TRBV12-5 and J is TRBJ2-3; TRBD1 or TRBD2 may be the D gene (5 bases each). Germline CDR1 reads LGHNT; CDR2 reads FRNRAP. V shed 6 bases and J shed 2 bases, with 18 bases lying between them. The CDR3 consists of 16 residues. The CDR3: CASGRTKWGPTDTQYF. In nucleotides, the CDR3 is TGTGCTAGTGGCCGTACCAAATGGGGACCCACAGATACGCAGTATTTT.